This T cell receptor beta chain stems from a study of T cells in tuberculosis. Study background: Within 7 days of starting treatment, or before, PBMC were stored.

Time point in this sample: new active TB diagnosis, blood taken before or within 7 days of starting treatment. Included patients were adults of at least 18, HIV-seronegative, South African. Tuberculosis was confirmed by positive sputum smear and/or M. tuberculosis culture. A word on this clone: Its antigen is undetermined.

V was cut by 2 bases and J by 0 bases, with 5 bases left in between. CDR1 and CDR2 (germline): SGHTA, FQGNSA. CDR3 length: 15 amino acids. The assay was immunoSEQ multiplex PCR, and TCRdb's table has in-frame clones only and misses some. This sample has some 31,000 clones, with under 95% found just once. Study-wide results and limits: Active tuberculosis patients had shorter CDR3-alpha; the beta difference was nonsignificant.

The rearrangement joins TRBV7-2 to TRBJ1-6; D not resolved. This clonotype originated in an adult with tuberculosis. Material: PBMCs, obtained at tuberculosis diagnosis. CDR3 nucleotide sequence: TGTGCCAGCAGCTTAAGTAGCTCCTATAATTCACCCCTCCACTTT. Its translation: CASSLSSSYNSPLHF. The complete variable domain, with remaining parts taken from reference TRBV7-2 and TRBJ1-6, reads GAGVSQSPSNKVTEKGKDVELRCDPISGHTALYWYRQSLGQGLEFLIYFQGNSAPDKSGLPSDRFSAERTGGSVSTLTIQRTQQEDSAVYLCASSLSSSYNSPLHFGNGTRLTVT.